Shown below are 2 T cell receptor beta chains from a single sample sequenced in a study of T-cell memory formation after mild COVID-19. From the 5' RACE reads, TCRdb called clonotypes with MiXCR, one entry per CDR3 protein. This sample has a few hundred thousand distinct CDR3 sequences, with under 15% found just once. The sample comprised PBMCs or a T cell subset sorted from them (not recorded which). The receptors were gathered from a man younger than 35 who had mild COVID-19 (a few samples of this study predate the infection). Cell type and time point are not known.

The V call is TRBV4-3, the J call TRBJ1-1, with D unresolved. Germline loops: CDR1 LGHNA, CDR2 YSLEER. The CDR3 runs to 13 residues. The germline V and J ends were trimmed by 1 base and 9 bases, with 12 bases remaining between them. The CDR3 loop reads CASSQVLGFQAFF. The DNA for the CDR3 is TGCGCCAGCAGCCAAGTCCTCGGGTTTCAAGCTTTCTTT.

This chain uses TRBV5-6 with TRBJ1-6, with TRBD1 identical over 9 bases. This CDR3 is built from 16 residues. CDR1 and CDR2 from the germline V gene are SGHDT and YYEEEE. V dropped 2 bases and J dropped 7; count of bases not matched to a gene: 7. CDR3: CASSFLQGAGNSPLHF. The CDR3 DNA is TGTGCCAGCAGCTTTTTACAGGGGGCTGGGAATTCACCCCTCCACTTT.